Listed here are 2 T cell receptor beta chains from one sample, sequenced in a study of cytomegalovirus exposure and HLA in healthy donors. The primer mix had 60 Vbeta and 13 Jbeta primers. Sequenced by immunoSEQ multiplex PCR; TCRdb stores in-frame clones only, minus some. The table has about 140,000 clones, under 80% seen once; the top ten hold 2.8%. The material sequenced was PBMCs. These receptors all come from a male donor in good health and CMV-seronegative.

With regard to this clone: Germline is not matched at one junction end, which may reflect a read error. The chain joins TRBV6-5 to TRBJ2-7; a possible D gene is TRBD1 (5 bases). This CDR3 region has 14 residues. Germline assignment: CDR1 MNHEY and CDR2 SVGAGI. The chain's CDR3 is CASSYFRTSGEQYF. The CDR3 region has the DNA TGTGCCAGCAGCTACTTTAGGACATCGGGCGAGCAGTACTTC.

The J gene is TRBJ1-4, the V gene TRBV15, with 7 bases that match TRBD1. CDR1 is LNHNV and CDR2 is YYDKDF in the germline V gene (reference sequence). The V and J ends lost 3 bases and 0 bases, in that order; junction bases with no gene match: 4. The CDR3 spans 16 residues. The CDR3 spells CATSSGQATTNEKLFF. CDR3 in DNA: TGTGCCACCAGCAGCGGACAGGCCACAACTAATGAAAAACTGTTTTTT.